This T cell receptor (beta chain) was identified during a study of cytomegalovirus exposure and HLA in healthy donors. The CDR3 loop spans 15 amino acids. CDR1 is SGHRS, CDR2 YFSETQ, per germline. The V and J ends lost 1 base and 1 base respectively, with 9 bases between them. A few counts support this clone. The target antigen is unknown. The study's findings and limits: It was likely that a cluster of highly shared sequence variants was a sequencing artifact. It was reported that the classifier diagnosed cytomegalovirus status with high specificity and sensitivity in both the original and validation cohorts. Specific recognition of CMV antigens was confirmed in vitro for a few chains (all CMV-associated).

60 Vbeta and 13 Jbeta primers were used in PCR. Data came from immunoSEQ multiplex PCR; TCRdb stores just in-frame clones and leaves some out. The sample includes over 100,000 clones, roughly 85% of them seen just once. The chain has TRBV5-1 and TRBJ2-4, with D hard to call. Sequencing used PBMCs. The origin of this receptor is a man in his fifties or sixties in good health and CMV-seropositive. The CDR3 DNA sequence: TGCGCCAGCAGCTTGTATTCGGAGGCCAAAAACATTCAGTACTTC. Protein product: CASSLYSEAKNIQYF.